The source of this TCR beta chain is a study of regulatory T cells in long-lasting Graves disease. Described time point: newly diagnosed GD, antithyroid drugs for less than 3 months. The TCR library was prepared using RNA isolated from PBMCs. From germline, CDR1 is SGHTA and CDR2 FQGTGA. Trimming removed 4 bases from V and 3 bases from J; junction bases left unmatched: 5. The CDR3 is 16 residues long. Construction of TCR beta libraries relied on iRepertoire HTBI primers and on Arm-PCR targeting CDR3 regions. TCRdb reprocessed the multiplex PCR reads via MiXCR and lists one record per CDR3 protein. In the table there are 400,000 to 650,000 distinct CDR3 sequences, about 16% of which are singletons. These data were also filed under a second study, of T cells in Graves' hyperthyroidism and ophthalmopathy.

The chain recombines TRBV7-3 with TRBJ2-6; TRBD2 agrees at 8 bases. This material consisted of peripheral blood mononuclear cells (PBMCs), taken at new diagnosis, from a patient treated with antithyroid drugs. The receptor was isolated from a woman aged 35-60 years with Graves disease. The CDR3 coding sequence is TGTGCCAGCAGCTCCGGGGGGGGCGGTGGGGCCAACGTCCTGACTTTC. Its translation is CASSSGGGGGANVLTF.